These T cell receptor beta chains were read from a single sample in a study of blood T cells in healthy people across ages. TCRdb independently ran MiXCR on the 5' RACE reads; one entry per CDR3 protein. In the table there are a few hundred thousand distinct CDR3 sequences, approximately 27% of which are singletons. The sequenced material came from blood. All receptors come from a woman in her seventies in good health. CDR3s include the opening cysteine and the closing phenylalanine or tryptophan. A D gene is named only where the DNA matches it firmly. Clone size is not always given. Where it is, it says once, few, many or a class for expanded clones.

CDR3aa	d_gene	j_gene	v_gene	len	abundance
CASSRGPGIYEQYF	-	-	TRBV4-1	14	-
CSAPRQKPGEQFF	-	TRBJ2-1	TRBV20-1	13	-
CSARSLAGGQNEQFF	TRBD2	TRBJ2-1	TRBV20-1	15	-
CASSWEGQGNYGYTF	TRBD1	TRBJ1-2	TRBV27	15	many
CSATTVAAYNEQFF	-	TRBJ2-1	TRBV20-1	14	-
CASSRLPGFGYTF	-	TRBJ1-2	TRBV11-3	13	-
CASSQGAYTSNTEAFF	-	TRBJ1-1	TRBV4-3	16	-
CASSLGAQGYTEAFF	TRBD1	TRBJ1-1	TRBV11-3	15	few
CASSLVAGSPGELFF	-	TRBJ2-2	TRBV5-1	15	once
CASSFGEPLDIQYF	-	TRBJ2-4	TRBV5-1	14	few
CASSQGARGTTNEKLFF	-	TRBJ1-4	TRBV4-3	17	few
CSARASSGGVFQETQYF	TRBD2	TRBJ2-5	TRBV20-1	17	many
CASRGHQERETQYF	-	-	TRBV7-9	14	-
CARVDPGQKMNTEAFF	TRBD1	TRBJ1-1	TRBV6-2/TRBV6-3	16	-
CSVEGWAENTIYF	-	TRBJ1-3	TRBV29-1	13	-
CASSLSLYTDTQYF	-	TRBJ2-3	TRBV11-2	14	-
CSAPSGAEETQYF	TRBD2	TRBJ2-5	TRBV20-1	13	once
CASRTGKNTGELFF	-	TRBJ2-2	TRBV7-9	14	-
CASSVQGTNTEAFF	TRBD1	TRBJ1-1	TRBV7-9	14	few
CASSSGRTGALAAF	TRBD1	TRBJ1-2	TRBV12-3/TRBV12-4	14	-
CAISLHPSTDTQYF	-	TRBJ2-3	TRBV7-8	14	-
CSALQGEQYF	TRBD1	-	TRBV20-1	10	-
CASSYSRAAFF	-	TRBJ1-1	TRBV6-2/TRBV6-3	11	-
CSAIRNRDRGLTFF	TRBD1	TRBJ1-1	TRBV20-1	14	-
CASSLAMGQGFYEQYF	TRBD1	-	TRBV7-2	16	-
CASSPAGGALFPQYF	TRBD2	-	TRBV7-2	15	many
CASSPGGWETQYF	-	TRBJ2-5	TRBV12-3/TRBV12-4	13	few
CASSRLYYGYTF	-	TRBJ1-2	TRBV12-3/TRBV12-4	12	-
CASSPVDGAYNEKLFF	-	TRBJ1-4	TRBV9	16	many
CSARLTGATNEKLFF	-	TRBJ1-4	TRBV20-1	15	-
CSVLLAGSYEQYF	TRBD2	TRBJ2-7	TRBV29-1	13	-
CSVDRQGETQYF	-	TRBJ2-5	TRBV29-1	12	-
CASSDRRTGETQYF	-	TRBJ2-5	TRBV9	14	-
CASSHEIGTGGADTQYF	-	TRBJ2-3	TRBV4-2	17	-
CATTGASSYNEQFF	-	TRBJ2-1	TRBV7-9	14	-
CASSQVGTSVVDEQFF	TRBD2	TRBJ2-1	TRBV4-2	16	few
CAISEVPSGSSHSYNEQFF	TRBD2	TRBJ2-1	TRBV10-3	19	few
CASSSTGDQETQHF	TRBD1	TRBJ2-5	TRBV5-5	14	few
CASSPVVVDEQFF	-	TRBJ2-1	TRBV7-2	13	-
CASSPGGQVYYGYTF	TRBD1	TRBJ1-2	TRBV4-1	15	few
CASSLVSSGKIGELFF	TRBD2	TRBJ2-2	TRBV5-1	16	few
CASGPGRNSQETQYF	-	TRBJ2-5	TRBV5-5	15	few
CASSLFPGPNTGELFF	-	TRBJ2-2	TRBV7-3	16	-
CSDRESSYNEQFF	-	TRBJ2-1	TRBV29-1	13	-
CASSGQSNTEAFF	-	TRBJ1-1	TRBV5-1	13	-
CASSLRGALDSPLHF	-	TRBJ1-6	TRBV7-3	15	-
CASSLDIGGADF	TRBD2	TRBJ2-5	TRBV7-2	12	-
CSVNQGQGSLTQYF	TRBD1	TRBJ2-3	TRBV29-1	14	many
CASRTGNEGEQFF	-	TRBJ2-1	TRBV2	13	-
CSAREFGGALDTQYF	TRBD2	TRBJ2-3	TRBV20-1	15	few
CATSPLGESATDTQYF	-	TRBJ2-3	TRBV15	16	few
CASSTGGLAKNIQYF	-	TRBJ2-4	TRBV18	15	many
CASGQGSETQYF	-	TRBJ2-5	TRBV9	12	many
CASSFLNTGTAGEQFF	-	TRBJ2-1	TRBV6-2/TRBV6-3	16	-
CASSQEYRGADTQYF	TRBD1	TRBJ2-3	TRBV4-3	15	few
CASSLAPGSGELFF	-	TRBJ2-2	TRBV7-7	14	-
CASSPRREGSTEAFF	-	TRBJ1-1	TRBV7-9	15	-
CASSLAAGVATNEKLFF	-	TRBJ1-4	TRBV7-9	17	-
CASSPRPATNEKLFF	-	TRBJ1-4	TRBV12-3/TRBV12-4	15	few
CASSASGTLERDIQYF	-	TRBJ2-4	TRBV28	16	-